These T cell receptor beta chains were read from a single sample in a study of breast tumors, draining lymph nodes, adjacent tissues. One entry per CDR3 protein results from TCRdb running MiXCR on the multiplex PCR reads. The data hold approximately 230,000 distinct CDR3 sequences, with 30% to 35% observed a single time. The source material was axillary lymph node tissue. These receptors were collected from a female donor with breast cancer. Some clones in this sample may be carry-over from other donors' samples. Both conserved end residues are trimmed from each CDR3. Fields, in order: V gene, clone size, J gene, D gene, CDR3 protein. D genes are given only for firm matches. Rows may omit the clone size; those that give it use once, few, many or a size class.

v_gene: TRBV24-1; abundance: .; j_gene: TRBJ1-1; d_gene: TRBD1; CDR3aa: ASSSGQITEAF
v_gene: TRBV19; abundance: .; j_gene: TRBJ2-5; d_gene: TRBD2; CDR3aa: ASSAQGGGVTQETQY
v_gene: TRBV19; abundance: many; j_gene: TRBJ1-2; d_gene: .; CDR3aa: ASATSSGGSYGYT
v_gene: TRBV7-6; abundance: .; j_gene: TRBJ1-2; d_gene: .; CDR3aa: ASSLGGAHYGYT
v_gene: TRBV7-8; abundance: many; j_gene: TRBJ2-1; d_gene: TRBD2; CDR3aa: ASSRTSGSVYQLEQF
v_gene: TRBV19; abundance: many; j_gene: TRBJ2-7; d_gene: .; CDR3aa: ASTMGSELSYEQY
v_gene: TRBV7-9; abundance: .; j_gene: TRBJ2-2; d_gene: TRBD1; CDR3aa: ASSLGQGGGRNSPTGELF
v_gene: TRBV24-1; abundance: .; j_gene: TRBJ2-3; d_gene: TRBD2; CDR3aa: ATSPSGGAGTDTQY
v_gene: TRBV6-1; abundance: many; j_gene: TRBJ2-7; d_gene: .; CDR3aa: ASSVTLGDAYEQY
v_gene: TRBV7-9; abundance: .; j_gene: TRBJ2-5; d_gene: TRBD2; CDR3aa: ASRSAGTSDKETQY
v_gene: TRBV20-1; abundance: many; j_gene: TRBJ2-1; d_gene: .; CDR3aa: SARGGGAHNEQF
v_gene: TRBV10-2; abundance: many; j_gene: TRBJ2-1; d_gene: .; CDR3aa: ASSRTNRNEQF
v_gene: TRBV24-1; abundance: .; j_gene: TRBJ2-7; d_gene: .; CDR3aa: ATSGGAVQACYEQY
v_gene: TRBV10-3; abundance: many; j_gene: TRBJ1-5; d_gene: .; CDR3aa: AISERDNQPQH